The 21 T cell receptor beta chains below all came from one sample that was sequenced in a study of blood T cell repertoires in COVID-19. Method: immunoSEQ multiplex PCR; TCRdb's copy keeps in-frame clones and lacks some. The sample includes some 250,000 clones, roughly 80% of them seen just once. The sequenced sample consisted of peripheral blood. These TCRs come from a woman in her late teens or twenties with acute or convalescent COVID-19.

The DNA of the CDR3 is TGTGCCAGCAGTGAATATAAGGGACAGAGCTCCTATAATTCACCCCTCCACTTT. Its translation is CASSEYKGQSSYNSPLHF. The rearrangement links TRBV25-1 to TRBJ1-6, with 7 nucleotides matching TRBD1. Germline V gene lookup returns CDR1 MGHDK and CDR2 SYGVNS. The CDR3 sequence is 18 residues long. With 0 bases clipped from V and 0 bases from J, the junction kept 5 bases outside the gene matches.

The gene calls are TRBV5-4 and TRBJ2-5; D is undetermined. The germline V gene encodes CDR1 SGHNT and CDR2 YYREEE (reference sequence). Trimming removed 0 bases from V and 1 base from J, with 10 bases in between. The CDR3 extends over 15 amino acids. In DNA, the CDR3 is TGTGCCAGCAGCTTGGATTGGTTGGCCCAAGAGACCCAGTACTTC. This translates into CASSLDWLAQETQYF.

This rearrangement joins TRBV5-1 to TRBJ2-2, with 9 nucleotides matching TRBD1. Germline V CDR1 and CDR2: SGHRS, YFSETQ. Trimming removed 8 bases from V and 4 bases from J; junction bases left unmatched: 9. The CDR3 has 15 amino acids. CDR3 region: CASNHLTGGTGELFF. The CDR3 coding sequence is TGCGCCAGTAACCACTTGACAGGGGGCACCGGGGAGCTGTTTTTT.

This rearrangement joins TRBV30 to TRBJ1-1, with D unresolved. V dropped 2 bases and J dropped 1 base, with 8 bases sitting between them. The germline gives CDR1 GTSNPN, CDR2 SVGIG (reference sequence). The CDR3 contains 13 residues. CDR3 coding DNA: TGTGCCTGGAGTCGAGGGCCGAACACTGAAGCTTTCTTT. It is translated as CAWSRGPNTEAFF.

V is TRBV2 and J is TRBJ1-2; the D is unclear. Germline V gene data show CDR1 as SNHLY and CDR2 as FYNNEI. The V and J ends lost 4 bases and 0 bases respectively, with 3 bases between them. The CDR3 extends over 12 amino acids. In DNA form, the CDR3 reads TGTGCCAGCAGTGGTACTAACTATGGCTACACCTTC. This encodes CASSGTNYGYTF.

This clone was picked up a small number of times. The V and J genes are TRBV6-2 or TRBV6-3 and TRBJ2-1, with 9 bases identical to TRBD1. The CDR3 runs 17 residues. Germline CDR1 reads MNHEY; CDR2 reads SVGEGT. V lost 0 bases to trimming and J lost 2 bases; unmatched junction nucleotides: 5. The CDR3 spells CASSYSGQGDPYNEQFF. The CDR3 DNA reads TGTGCCAGCAGTTACTCGGGACAGGGTGACCCCTACAATGAGCAGTTCTTC.

The chain carries TRBV28 and TRBJ1-6; D uncertain. Per the germline V gene, CDR1 is MDHEN and CDR2 is SYDVKM. With 1 base removed from V and 2 bases from J, the gap between germline ends came to 6 bases. This CDR3 region has 15 residues. CDR3 DNA sequence: TGTGCCAGCAGTTTATCTAGCACCTATAATTCACCCCTCCACTTT. Its protein is CASSLSSTYNSPLHF.

The V call is TRBV2, the J call TRBJ2-7; 10 nucleotides line up with TRBD2. Germline V gene lookup returns CDR1 SNHLY and CDR2 FYNNEI. Unmatched junction bases numbered 4, after V lost 2 bases and J lost 3 bases. The length of the CDR3 is 15 residues. CDR3 protein: CASSESSGGFYEQYF. The CDR3 DNA is TGTGCCAGCAGTGAATCTAGCGGGGGATTCTACGAGCAGTACTTC. The full variable domain, completed using reference TRBV2 and TRBJ2-7, is EPEVTQTPSHQVTQMGQEVILRCVPISNHLYFYWYRQILGQKVEFLVSFYNNEISEKSEIFDDQFSVERPDGSNFTLKIRSTKLEDSAMYFCASSESSGGFYEQYFGPGTRLTVT.

The V gene is TRBV7-2, the J gene TRBJ2-1, with D possibly TRBD2 on 6 matching bases. Germline CDR1 reads SGHTA; CDR2 reads FQGNSA. Deletions cut 1 base from V and 7 bases from J, with 17 bases between. The CDR3 is made up of 16 amino acids. The CDR3, as DNA: TGTGCCAGCAGCTTAGAATACGGCGGGAAGGGGAATGAGCAGTTCTTC. Its protein is CASSLEYGGKGNEQFF. The whole variable domain, filled in from reference TRBV7-2 and TRBJ2-1, reads GAGVSQSPSNKVTEKGKDVELRCDPISGHTALYWYRQSLGQGLEFLIYFQGNSAPDKSGLPSDRFSAERTGGSVSTLTIQRTQQEDSAVYLCASSLEYGGKGNEQFFGPGTRLTVL.

This clone was recorded only once. One junction end does not reproduce the germline sequence, and a read error may be involved. The chain couples TRBV7-7 to TRBJ2-3; TRBD2 matches 12 bases. This CDR3 has 15 residues. Germline assignment: CDR1 SSHAT and CDR2 FNYEAQ (reference sequence). This chain's CDR3 is CASSRLAGAADTQYF. For the CDR3, the DNA is TGTGCTAGCAGTCGACTAGCGGGAGCGGCAGATACGCAGTATTTT.

This clone was observed once. CDR3 in DNA: TGTGCCATCAGTGACCCCCTTAACCTAGGCACAGATACGCAGTATTTT. It encodes CAISDPLNLGTDTQYF. The V and J genes are TRBV10-3 and TRBJ2-3; D gene unclear. The length of the CDR3 is 16 residues. CDR1 and CDR2 (germline): ENHRY, SYGVKD. V lost 3 bases and J lost 1, with 14 bases in between.

This clone was seen once. V and J are TRBV12-5 and TRBJ2-3; D not resolved. The germline gives CDR1 LGHNT, CDR2 FRNRAP. This CDR3 spans 12 amino acids. Between the trimmed V and J ends, which lost 4 bases and 6 bases, there was a span of 8 bases. The CDR3 DNA follows: TGTGCTAGTGGTTCGAACTCGGATACGCAGTATTTT. This codes for CASGSNSDTQYF. Based on the CDR3 plus reference TRBV12-5 and TRBJ2-3, the full variable domain is DARVTQTPRHKVTEMGQEVTMRCQPILGHNTVFWYRQTMMQGLELLAYFRNRAPLDDSGMPKDRFSAEMPDATLATLKIQPSEPRDSAVYFCASGSNSDTQYFGPGTRLTVL.

This clone has just a few counts. The chain links TRBV15 to TRBJ2-3; 11 positions agree with TRBD2. Trimming cost V 3 bases and J 4 bases; bases outside gene matches: 15. The CDR3 totals 19 residues. Germline CDR1 LNHNV, CDR2 YYDKDF (reference sequence). CDR3 in DNA: TGTGCCACCAGCAGCGGCCGGAGGGTTAGCGGGAGGGGCCCAGATACGCAGTATTTT. Translation gives CATSSGRRVSGRGPDTQYF.

This clone was picked up a small number of times. The chain is built from TRBV30 and TRBJ1-5, with 8 positions matching TRBD1. Germline V gene sequence: CDR1 GTSNPN, CDR2 SVGIG (reference sequence). Losses at the gene ends were 0 bases for V and 6 bases for J; bases not matched to a gene: 1. This CDR3 contains 13 residues. This CDR3 reads CAWSVDRGQPQHF. The CDR3 region has the DNA TGTGCCTGGAGTGTAGACAGGGGTCAGCCCCAGCATTTT.

This chain uses TRBV29-1 with TRBJ1-1; 7 nucleotides line up with TRBD1. Germline-derived CDR1 and CDR2 are SQVTM and ANQGSEA. J was trimmed by 2 bases and V by 7 bases; bases with no gene match: 10. This CDR3 is 14 amino acids long. DNA of the CDR3: TGCAGCGCCGACCGGGACAGAGGAAACACTGAAGCTTTCTTT. Protein sequence: CSADRDRGNTEAFF.

The sample holds a few counts of this clone. The chain links TRBV27 to TRBJ1-2; D is undetermined. CDR3 length: 14 amino acids. In germline, CDR1 is MNHEY, CDR2 SMNVEV (reference sequence). Trimming took off 3 bases at V and 0 bases at J, with 8 bases between the two ends. Written as DNA, the CDR3 is TGTGCCAGCAGTTTCAGCACTACTAACTATGGCTACACCTTC. Its translation: CASSFSTTNYGYTF.

The chain is built from TRBV19 and TRBJ2-4; TRBD2 agrees at 7 bases. The CDR3 length is 15 residues. CDR1 and CDR2 (germline): LNHDA, SQIVND (reference sequence). J lost 1 base, V lost 7 bases, and 7 bases had no gene match. The CDR3 DNA is TGTGCCAGTACCCCGGGGGGTTCGGCCAAAAACATTCAGTACTTC. This translates into CASTPGGSAKNIQYF.

The gene calls are TRBV27 and TRBJ2-3; the D gene is possibly TRBD2 (6 bases). The CDR3 is made up of 14 amino acids. CDR1 is MNHEY and CDR2 is SMNVEV in the germline V gene (reference sequence). Trimming shortened V by 6 bases and J by 3 bases, and 13 bases separated the two germline ends. The CDR3 coding sequence is TGTGCCAGCAGACTTCGACTAGGAACAGATACGCAGTATTTT. Its translation is CASRLRLGTDTQYF.

The rearrangement joins TRBV18 to TRBJ2-7, with 13 bases fitting TRBD2. CDR1 is KGHSH, CDR2 LQKENI, per germline. After removal of 2 bases from V and 7 bases from J, the junction contained 5 bases not matched to a gene. This CDR3 contains 15 residues. The CDR3 loop reads CASSPGLAGVGEQYF. CDR3 nucleotide sequence: TGTGCCAGCTCACCAGGACTAGCGGGAGTTGGTGAGCAGTACTTC. The entire variable domain, with the rest obtained from reference TRBV18 and TRBJ2-7, is as follows: NAGVMQNPRHLVRRRGQEARLRCSPMKGHSHVYWYRQLPEEGLKFMVYLQKENIIDESGMPKERFSAEFPKEGPSILRIQQVVRGDSAAYFCASSPGLAGVGEQYFGPGTRLTVT.

V gene TRBV5-1 combines with J gene TRBJ2-4; D is unclear. This CDR3 has 13 residues. The ends were cut back, 5 bases at V and 6 bases at J, with 12 bases in the middle. Germline assignment: CDR1 SGHRS and CDR2 YFSETQ. The CDR3 bases are TGCGCCAGCAGTGGCAGCCCGGGAAACATTCAGTACTTC. Its protein is CASSGSPGNIQYF.

The CDR3 spells CASSHGTGGPNSNQPQHF. The CDR3, as DNA: TGTGCCAGCAGCCACGGGACAGGGGGACCTAATAGCAATCAGCCCCAGCATTTT. The rearrangement links TRBV2 to TRBJ1-5; TRBD1 aligns across 11 bases. Germline V gene lookup returns CDR1 SNHLY and CDR2 FYNNEI. J gave up 0 bases and V 6 bases, and 10 bases lay outside the gene matches. CDR3 length: 18 residues. Filled out from reference TRBV2 and TRBJ1-5, the complete variable domain reads EPEVTQTPSHQVTQMGQEVILRCVPISNHLYFYWYRQILGQKVEFLVSFYNNEISEKSEIFDDQFSVERPDGSNFTLKIRSTKLEDSAMYFCASSHGTGGPNSNQPQHFGDGTRLSIL.